This T cell receptor (beta chain) was obtained from a study of OX40 agonist ivuxolimab in advanced cancers. Study-level information: Three patients, one with hepatocellular carcinoma and two with cutaneous melanoma, achieved partial responses. Study-wide results and caveats: With doses of 0.1 to 3.0 mg/kg, CD4+ and CD8+ blood T cells had undergone clonal expansion by week 6.

This CDR3 spans 15 amino acids. Trimming took 0 bases from V and 0 from J, leaving 9 bases between them. Germline V CDR1 and CDR2: SGHRS, YFSETQ. Here immunoSEQ multiplex PCR was the method, and the copy in TCRdb shows in-frame clones only, minus some. The sample lists some 70,000 clones, around 88% occurring once. As concerns this clone: What it binds is not known.

The sample in question was CD4+ or CD8+ T cells sorted from blood, obtained in a trial of the OX40 agonist ivuxolimab. The rearrangement joins TRBV5-1 to TRBJ2-5; D is perhaps TRBD1 (5 bases). The sequence came from an adult with an advanced solid tumor such as melanoma, head and neck, liver or kidney cancer. CDR3 nucleotides: TGCGCCAGCAGCTTGGCCGGCAGGGACCAAGAGACCCAGTACTTC. Residues: CASSLAGRDQETQYF.